The 4 T cell receptor beta chains below all came from one sample that was sequenced in a study of CD8 T cells in ankylosing spondylitis. Study results and limitations: Seemingly distinctive of ankylosing spondylitis blood was a TCR beta motif formed by eight highly homologous variants.

These receptors' targets are unknown. TCRdb ran MiXCR on the 5' RACE reads and lists one entry per CDR3 protein. In the table there are approximately 540,000 distinct CDR3 sequences, about 12% of which are singletons. Material: blood, either unsorted or a sorted T cell fraction (not recorded which). Every receptor here comes from a male donor with ankylosing spondylitis.

On this clonotype: Germline and junction disagree at one end, which may indicate a read error. The V gene is TRBV12-3 or TRBV12-4, the J gene TRBJ2-1; D call uncertain. This CDR3 is 11 amino acids long. The CDR3 protein is CASCTYNGQFF. In nucleotides, the CDR3 is TGTGCCAGCTGTACCTACAATGGGCAGTTCTTC.

This clonotype has only a few counts. The chain joins TRBV9 to TRBJ2-3; TRBD2 matches 7 bases. Trimming took 7 bases from V and 4 from J; bases not matched to a gene: 9. CDR3 size: 14 residues. The germline V gene encodes CDR1 SGDLS and CDR2 YYNGEE. DNA of the CDR3: TGTGCCAGCGGCTCGCGGCGGGAGTCAGATACGCAGTATTTT. As protein: CASGSRRESDTQYF.

The sample holds a few counts of this clonotype. The V gene is TRBV10-3, the J gene TRBJ1-6, with 7 positions matching TRBD1. The CDR3 is 16 amino acids. In germline, CDR1 is ENHRY, CDR2 SYGVKD. With V trimmed by 3 bases and J by 5 bases, 7 bases remained unmatched. DNA of the CDR3: TGTGCCATCAGTGACCGCGGACAGGTTGATAATTCACCCCTCCACTTT. It codes for CAISDRGQVDNSPLHF.

CDR3 sequence: CASSLAPLGYEQYF. CDR3 coding DNA: TGTGCCAGCAGCTTAGCCCCCCTTGGGTACGAGCAGTACTTC. The chain couples TRBV11-2 to TRBJ2-7; no definite D call. V dropped 1 base and J dropped 4 bases, with 11 bases sitting between them. The germline CDR1 and CDR2 sequences are SGHAT and FQNNGV. The CDR3 extends over 14 amino acids.